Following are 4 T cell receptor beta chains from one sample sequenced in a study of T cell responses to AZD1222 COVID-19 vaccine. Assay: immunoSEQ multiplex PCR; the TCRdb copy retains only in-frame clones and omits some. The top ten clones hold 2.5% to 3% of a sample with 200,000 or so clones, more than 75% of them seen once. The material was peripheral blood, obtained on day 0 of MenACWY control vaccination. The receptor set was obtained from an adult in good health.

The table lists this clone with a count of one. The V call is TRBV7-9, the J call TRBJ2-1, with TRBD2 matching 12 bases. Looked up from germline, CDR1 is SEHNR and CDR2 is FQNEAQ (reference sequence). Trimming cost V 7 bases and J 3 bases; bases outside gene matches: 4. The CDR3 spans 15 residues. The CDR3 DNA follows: TGTGCCAGCACCCCGACTAGCGGGGGCTACAATGAGCAGTTCTTC. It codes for CASTPTSGGYNEQFF.

In nucleotides, the CDR3 is TGTGCCAGCAGCGCTCAGGGGATTAACTATGGCTACACCTTC. It yields the protein CASSAQGINYGYTF. The V gene is TRBV7-9, the J gene TRBJ1-2, with a weak D call TRBD1 (6 bases). Germline CDR1 and CDR2: SEHNR and FQNEAQ (reference sequence). The CDR3 totals 14 residues. V was clipped by 5 bases and J by 1 base, with 11 bases between them.

This CDR3 reads CASSWTGLAYEQYF. Here the CDR3 DNA reads TGCGCCAGCAGCTGGACAGGGTTGGCGTACGAGCAGTACTTC. The chain couples TRBV5-1 to TRBJ2-7; 8 bases map to TRBD1. The V segment lost 3 bases and the J segment 4 bases; nucleotides outside the gene matches: 6. The CDR3 is 14 residues long. Germline CDR1 and CDR2: SGHRS and YFSETQ.

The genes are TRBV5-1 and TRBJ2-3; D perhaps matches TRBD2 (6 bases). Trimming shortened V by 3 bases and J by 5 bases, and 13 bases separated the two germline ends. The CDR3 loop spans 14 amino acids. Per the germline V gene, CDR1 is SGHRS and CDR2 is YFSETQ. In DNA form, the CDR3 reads TGCGCCAGCAGCTGGGAACCGGGACTAGATACGCAGTATTTT. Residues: CASSWEPGLDTQYF.